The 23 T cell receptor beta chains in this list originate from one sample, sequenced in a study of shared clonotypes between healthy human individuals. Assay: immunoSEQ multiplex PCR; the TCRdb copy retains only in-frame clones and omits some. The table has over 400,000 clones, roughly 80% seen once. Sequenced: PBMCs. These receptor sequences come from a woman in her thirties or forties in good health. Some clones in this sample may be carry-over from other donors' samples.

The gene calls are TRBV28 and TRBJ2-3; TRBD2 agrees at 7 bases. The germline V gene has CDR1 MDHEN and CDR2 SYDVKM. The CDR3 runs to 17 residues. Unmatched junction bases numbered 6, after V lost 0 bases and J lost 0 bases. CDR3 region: CASSLWLKAGSTDTQYF. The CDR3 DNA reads TGTGCCAGCAGTTTATGGTTAAAAGCGGGAAGCACAGATACGCAGTATTTT.

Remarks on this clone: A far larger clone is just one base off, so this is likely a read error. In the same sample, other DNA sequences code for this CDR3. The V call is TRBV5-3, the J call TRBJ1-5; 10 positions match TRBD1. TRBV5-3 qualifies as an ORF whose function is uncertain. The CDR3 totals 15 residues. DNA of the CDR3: TGTGCTAGAAGCGGGACAGGGGCAAAAAATCAGCCCCAGCATTTT. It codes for CARSGTGAKNQPQHF.

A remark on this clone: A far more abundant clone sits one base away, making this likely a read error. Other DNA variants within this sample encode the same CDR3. CDR3 coding DNA: TGTGCCAGCAGGTTACAGGGGGCACCCTATGGCTACACCTTC. Its translation: CASRLQGAPYGYTF. The chain carries TRBV28 and TRBJ1-2; TRBD1 agrees at 9 bases. V was clipped by 6 bases and J by 4 bases; unmatched bases: 6. This CDR3 is 14 amino acids long. CDR1 MDHEN and CDR2 SYDVKM come from the germline V gene.

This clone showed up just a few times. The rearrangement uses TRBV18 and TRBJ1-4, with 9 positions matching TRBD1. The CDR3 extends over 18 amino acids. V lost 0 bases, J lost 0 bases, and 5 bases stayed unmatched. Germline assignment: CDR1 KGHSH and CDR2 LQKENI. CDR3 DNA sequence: TGTGCCAGCTCACCACCGGGACAGGGTTTAGCAACTAATGAAAAACTGTTTTTT. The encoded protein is CASSPPGQGLATNEKLFF. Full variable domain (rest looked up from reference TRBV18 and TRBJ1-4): NAGVMQNPRHLVRRRGQEARLRCSPMKGHSHVYWYRQLPEEGLKFMVYLQKENIIDESGMPKERFSAEFPKEGPSILRIQQVVRGDSAAYFCASSPPGQGLATNEKLFFGSGTQLSVL.

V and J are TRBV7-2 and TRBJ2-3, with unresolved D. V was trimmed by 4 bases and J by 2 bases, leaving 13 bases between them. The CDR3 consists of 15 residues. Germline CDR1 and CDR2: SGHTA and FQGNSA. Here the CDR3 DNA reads TGTGCCAGCAGCTACCAGACCAACCCCACAGATACGCAGTATTTT. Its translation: CASSYQTNPTDTQYF.

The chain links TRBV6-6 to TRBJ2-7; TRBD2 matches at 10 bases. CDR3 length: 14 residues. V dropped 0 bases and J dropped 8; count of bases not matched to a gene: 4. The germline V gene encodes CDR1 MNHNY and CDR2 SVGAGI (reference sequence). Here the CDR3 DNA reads TGTGCCAGCAGTTACTCGGGACTAGCGACGAAGCAGTACTTC. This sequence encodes CASSYSGLATKQYF.

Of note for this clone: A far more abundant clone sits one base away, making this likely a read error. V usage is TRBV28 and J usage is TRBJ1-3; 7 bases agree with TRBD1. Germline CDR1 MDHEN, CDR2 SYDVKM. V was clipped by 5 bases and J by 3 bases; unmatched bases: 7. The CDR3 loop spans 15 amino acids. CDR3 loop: CASSDRTGRGNTIYF. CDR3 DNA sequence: TGTGCCAGCAGTGACAGGACAGGACGTGGAAACACCATATATTTT.

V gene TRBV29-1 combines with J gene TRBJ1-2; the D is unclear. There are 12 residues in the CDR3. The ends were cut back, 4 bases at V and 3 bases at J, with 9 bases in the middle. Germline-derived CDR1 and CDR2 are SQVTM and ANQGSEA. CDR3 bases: TGCAGCGTTGGATCAGCTCACTATGGCTACACCTTC. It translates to CSVGSAHYGYTF.

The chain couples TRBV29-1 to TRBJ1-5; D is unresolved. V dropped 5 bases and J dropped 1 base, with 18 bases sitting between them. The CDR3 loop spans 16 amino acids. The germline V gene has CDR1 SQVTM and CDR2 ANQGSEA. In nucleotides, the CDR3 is TGCAGCGTTAATAGGTGTAGGAGTTTGAGCAATCAGCCCCAGCATTTT. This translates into CSVNRCRSLSNQPQHF. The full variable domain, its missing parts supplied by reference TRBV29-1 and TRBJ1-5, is SAVISQKPSRDICQRGTSLTIQCQVDSQVTMMFWYRQQPGQSLTLIATANQGSEATYESGFVIDKFPISRPNLTFSTLTVSNMSPEDSSIYLCSVNRCRSLSNQPQHFGDGTRLSIL.

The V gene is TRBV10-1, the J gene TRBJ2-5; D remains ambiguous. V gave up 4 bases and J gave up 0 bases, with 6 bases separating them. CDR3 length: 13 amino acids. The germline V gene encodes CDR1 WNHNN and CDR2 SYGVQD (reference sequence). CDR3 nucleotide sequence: TGCGCCAGCAGTGCTAACAACCAAGAGACCCAGTACTTC. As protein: CASSANNQETQYF.

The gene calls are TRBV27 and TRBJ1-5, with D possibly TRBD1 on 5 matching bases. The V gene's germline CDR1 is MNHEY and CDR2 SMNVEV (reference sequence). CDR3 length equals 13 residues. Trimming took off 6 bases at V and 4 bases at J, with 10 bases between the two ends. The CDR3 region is CASRKGQNQPQHF. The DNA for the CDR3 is TGTGCCAGCAGGAAAGGACAAAATCAGCCCCAGCATTTT.

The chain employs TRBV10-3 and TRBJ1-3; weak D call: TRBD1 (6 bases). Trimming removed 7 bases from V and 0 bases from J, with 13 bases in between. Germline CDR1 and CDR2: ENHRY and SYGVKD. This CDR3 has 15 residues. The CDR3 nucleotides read TGTGCCATCACAGGACAGCTGAGCTCTGGAAACACCATATATTTT. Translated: CAITGQLSSGNTIYF.

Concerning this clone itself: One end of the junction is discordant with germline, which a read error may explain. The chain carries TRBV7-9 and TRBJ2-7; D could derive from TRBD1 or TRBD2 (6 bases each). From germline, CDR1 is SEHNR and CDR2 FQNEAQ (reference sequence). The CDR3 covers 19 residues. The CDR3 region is CASSLAVRIGGLGSYEQHF. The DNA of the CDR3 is TGTGCCAGCAGCTTAGCGGTGAGAATAGGGGGACTGGGGTCCTACGAGCAGCACTTC.

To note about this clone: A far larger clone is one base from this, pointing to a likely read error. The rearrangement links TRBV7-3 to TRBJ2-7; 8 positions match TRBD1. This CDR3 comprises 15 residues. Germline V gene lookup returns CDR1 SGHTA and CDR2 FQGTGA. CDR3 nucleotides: TGTGCCAGCAGCCCACAGGGGGGCAACACCTACGAGCAGTGCTTC. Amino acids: CASSPQGGNTYEQCF.

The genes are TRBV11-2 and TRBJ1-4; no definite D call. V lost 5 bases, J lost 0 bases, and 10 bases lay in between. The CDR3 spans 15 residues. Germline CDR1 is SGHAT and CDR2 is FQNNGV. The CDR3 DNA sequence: TGTGCCAGCAGCAACCGGGGTTCAACTAATGAAAAACTGTTTTTT. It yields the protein CASSNRGSTNEKLFF.

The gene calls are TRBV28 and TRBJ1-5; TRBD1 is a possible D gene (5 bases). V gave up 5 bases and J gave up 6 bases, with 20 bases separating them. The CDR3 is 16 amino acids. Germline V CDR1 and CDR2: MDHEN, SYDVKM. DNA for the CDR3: TGTGCCAGCAGTACGAACACAGGCGTCTCTGGTCAGCCCCAGCATTTT. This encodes CASSTNTGVSGQPQHF. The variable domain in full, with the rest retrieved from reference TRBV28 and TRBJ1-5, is DVKVTQSSRYLVKRTGEKVFLECVQDMDHENMFWYRQDPGLGLRLIYFSYDVKMKEKGDIPEGYSVSREKKERFSLILESASTNQTSMYLCASSTNTGVSGQPQHFGDGTRLSIL.

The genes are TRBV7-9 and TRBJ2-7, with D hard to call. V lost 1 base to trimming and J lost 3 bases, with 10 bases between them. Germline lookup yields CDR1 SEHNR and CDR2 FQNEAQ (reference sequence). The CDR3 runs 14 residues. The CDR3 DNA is TGTGCCAGCAGCTTAGGACCCGAGGTCTACGAGCAGTACTTC. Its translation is CASSLGPEVYEQYF.

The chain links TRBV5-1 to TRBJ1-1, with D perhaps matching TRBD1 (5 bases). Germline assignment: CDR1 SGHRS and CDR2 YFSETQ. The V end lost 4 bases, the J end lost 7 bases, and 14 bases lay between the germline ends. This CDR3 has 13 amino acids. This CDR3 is CASSLGHLNEAFF. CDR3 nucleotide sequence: TGCGCCAGCAGCCTAGGACATCTAAATGAAGCTTTCTTT. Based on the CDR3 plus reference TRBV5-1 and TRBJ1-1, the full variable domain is KAGVTQTPRYLIKTRGQQVTLSCSPISGHRSVSWYQQTPGQGLQFLFEYFSETQRNKGNFPGRFSGRQFSNSRSEMNVSTLELGDSALYLCASSLGHLNEAFFGQGTRLTVV.

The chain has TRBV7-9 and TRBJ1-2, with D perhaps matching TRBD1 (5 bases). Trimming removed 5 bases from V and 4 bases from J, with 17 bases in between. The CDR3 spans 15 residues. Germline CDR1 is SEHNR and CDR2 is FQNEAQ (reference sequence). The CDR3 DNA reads TGTGCCAGCAGCCCTGAATTCGGGGGAATCTATGGCTACACCTTC. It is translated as CASSPEFGGIYGYTF.

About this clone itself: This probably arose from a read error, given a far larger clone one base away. This chain's CDR3 is CASTQTGVLGQPQHF. The CDR3 DNA reads TGCGCCAGCACCCAAACCGGGGTTCTGGGTCAGCCCCAGCATTTT. The genes are TRBV4-1 and TRBJ1-5; no clear D. Germline CDR1 reads MGHRA; CDR2 reads YSYEKL. There are 15 residues in the CDR3.

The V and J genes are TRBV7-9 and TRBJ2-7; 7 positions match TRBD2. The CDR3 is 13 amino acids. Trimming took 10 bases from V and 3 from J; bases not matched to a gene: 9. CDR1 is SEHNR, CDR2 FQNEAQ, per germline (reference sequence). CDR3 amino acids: CANPAGPYYEQYF. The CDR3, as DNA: TGTGCCAACCCAGCGGGACCTTACTACGAGCAGTACTTC.

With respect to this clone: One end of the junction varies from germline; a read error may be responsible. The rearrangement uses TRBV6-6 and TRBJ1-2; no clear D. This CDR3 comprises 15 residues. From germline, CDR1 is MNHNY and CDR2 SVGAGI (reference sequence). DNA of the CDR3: TGTGCCATCAGTGAGAGGCAGCCCGCTGGCTATGGCTACACCTTC. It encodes CAISERQPAGYGYTF.

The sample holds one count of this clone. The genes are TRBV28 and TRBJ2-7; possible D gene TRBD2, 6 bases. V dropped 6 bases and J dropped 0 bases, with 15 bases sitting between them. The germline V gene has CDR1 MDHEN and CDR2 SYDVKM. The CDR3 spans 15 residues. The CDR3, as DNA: TGTGCCAGCAGCCCGGGACTCGTCAGCTCCTACGAGCAGTACTTC. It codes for CASSPGLVSSYEQYF.